Listed below are T cell receptor beta chains from one sample, sequenced in a study of T cells in Graves' hyperthyroidism and ophthalmopathy. From the multiplex PCR reads, TCRdb called clonotypes with MiXCR, one entry per CDR3 protein. Of approximately 400,000 distinct CDR3 sequences in the sample, roughly 25% were seen once. Sequences were obtained from blood. All receptors derive from a man in his fifties or sixties with Graves' hyperthyroidism. The CDR3 runs from the conserved cysteine through the conserved F or W. The order of the fields is clone size, CDR3 length, J gene, D gene, V gene, CDR3 DNA, CDR3 protein. A D gene is named only where the DNA matches it firmly. Size values are once, few and many counts, or a class for expanded clones, and some rows have none.

abundance: few; len: 15; j_gene: TRBJ1-5; d_gene: .; v_gene: TRBV28; CDR3nt: TGTGCCAGCAGTTTGAGTTGGGGGAGCAATCAGCCCCAGCATTTT; CDR3aa: CASSLSWGSNQPQHF
abundance: many; len: 13; j_gene: TRBJ1-1; d_gene: .; v_gene: TRBV2; CDR3nt: TGTGCCAGCAGTCGGGACCATAACACTGAAGCTTTCTTT; CDR3aa: CASSRDHNTEAFF
abundance: few; len: 13; j_gene: TRBJ2-7; d_gene: .; v_gene: TRBV30; CDR3nt: TGTGCCTGGAGCAAAGACCGCAGTGGCGAGCAGTACTTC; CDR3aa: CAWSKDRSGEQYF
abundance: few; len: 14; j_gene: TRBJ2-7; d_gene: TRBD1; v_gene: TRBV5-1; CDR3nt: TGCGCCAGCAGCACCGGGACAGGGGGCGCCGAGCAGTACTTC; CDR3aa: CASSTGTGGAEQYF
abundance: .; len: 19; j_gene: TRBJ2-1; d_gene: TRBD2; v_gene: TRBV6-2/TRBV6-3; CDR3nt: TGTGCCAGCAGTCGAGGACTAGCGGGAATTGAAAGCTCCTACAATGAGCAGTTCTTC; CDR3aa: CASSRGLAGIESSYNEQFF
abundance: .; len: 15; j_gene: TRBJ2-3; d_gene: .; v_gene: TRBV7-9; CDR3nt: TGTGCCAGCGGCTTAGATCCCTTGCTCACAGATACGCAGTATTTT; CDR3aa: CASGLDPLLTDTQYF
abundance: .; len: 16; j_gene: TRBJ2-1; d_gene: TRBD2; v_gene: TRBV5-1; CDR3nt: TGCGCCAGCAGCCCCGAAAAACCGGGACTAGTCCCTGAACAGTTCTTC; CDR3aa: CASSPEKPGLVPEQFF
abundance: .; len: 14; j_gene: TRBJ2-5; d_gene: TRBD1; v_gene: TRBV27; CDR3nt: TGTGCCAGCAGTTTGAACAGGGGGCGAGAGACCCAGTACTTC; CDR3aa: CASSLNRGRETQYF
abundance: .; len: 16; j_gene: TRBJ1-4; d_gene: TRBD1; v_gene: TRBV12-3/TRBV12-4; CDR3nt: TGTGCCAGCAGTTCTCAGGGGGCGGGAACTAATGAAAAACTGTTTTTT; CDR3aa: CASSSQGAGTNEKLFF
abundance: few; len: 14; j_gene: TRBJ2-5; d_gene: .; v_gene: TRBV6-1; CDR3nt: TGTGCCAGCAGTGAATCGCTACTTCAAGAGACCCAGTACTTC; CDR3aa: CASSESLLQETQYF
abundance: .; len: 16; j_gene: TRBJ2-1; d_gene: TRBD2; v_gene: TRBV3-1; CDR3nt: TGTGCCAGCAGCCAAGTTCTTCGAGCGGGAGACAATGAGCAGTTCTTC; CDR3aa: CASSQVLRAGDNEQFF
abundance: many; len: 14; j_gene: TRBJ1-2; d_gene: TRBD1; v_gene: TRBV3-1; CDR3nt: TGTGCCAGCAGCCAAGTCTCAGGGGGGCATGGCTACACCTTC; CDR3aa: CASSQVSGGHGYTF
abundance: .; len: 12; j_gene: TRBJ2-1; d_gene: TRBD2; v_gene: TRBV29-1; CDR3nt: TGCAGCGTTTATGTTAGCGGGAGGGAGCAGTTCTTC; CDR3aa: CSVYVSGREQFF
abundance: .; len: 14; j_gene: TRBJ2-1; d_gene: TRBD1; v_gene: TRBV9; CDR3nt: TGTGCCAGCAGCGTGGGAGGACAGGGCAATGAGCAGTTCTTC; CDR3aa: CASSVGGQGNEQFF
abundance: few; len: 14; j_gene: TRBJ2-2; d_gene: TRBD2; v_gene: TRBV27; CDR3nt: TGTGCCAGCAGGCTAGCGGGCAGCACCGGGGAGCTGTTTTTT; CDR3aa: CASRLAGSTGELFF
abundance: few; len: 16; j_gene: TRBJ2-6; d_gene: .; v_gene: TRBV19; CDR3nt: TGTGCCAGTAGCCGGCTACCGAAATCTGGGGCCAACGTCCTGACTTTC; CDR3aa: CASSRLPKSGANVLTF
abundance: few; len: 12; j_gene: TRBJ1-2; d_gene: .; v_gene: TRBV11-2; CDR3nt: TGTGCCAGCAGCCCCTATAACTATGGCTACACCTTC; CDR3aa: CASSPYNYGYTF
abundance: few; len: 15; j_gene: TRBJ1-5; d_gene: .; v_gene: TRBV27; CDR3nt: TGTGCCAGCAGTTTGTGGGGGAGTAGCAATCAGCCCCAGCATTTT; CDR3aa: CASSLWGSSNQPQHF
abundance: many; len: 12; j_gene: TRBJ2-7; d_gene: .; v_gene: TRBV2; CDR3nt: TGTGCCAGCAGTGAAGACACATCCGAGCAGTACTTC; CDR3aa: CASSEDTSEQYF
abundance: few; len: 15; j_gene: TRBJ2-7; d_gene: TRBD1; v_gene: TRBV5-1; CDR3nt: TGCGCCAGCAGCCGAAATCAGGACAGGGTCGTCGAGCAGTACTTC; CDR3aa: CASSRNQDRVVEQYF
abundance: .; len: 13; j_gene: TRBJ1-1; d_gene: .; v_gene: TRBV12-3/TRBV12-4; CDR3nt: TGTGCCAGCACCCTCCTACAGGACACTGAAGCTTTCTTT; CDR3aa: CASTLLQDTEAFF
abundance: few; len: 13; j_gene: TRBJ1-1; d_gene: .; v_gene: TRBV12-3/TRBV12-4; CDR3nt: TGTGCCAGCAGAAATGGGGGATTCACTGAAGCTTTCTTT; CDR3aa: CASRNGGFTEAFF
abundance: many; len: 16; j_gene: TRBJ2-5; d_gene: TRBD1; v_gene: TRBV27; CDR3nt: TGTGCCAGCAGTTTAGGACAGGGGAGTGGGAGCGAGACCCAGTACTTC; CDR3aa: CASSLGQGSGSETQYF
abundance: few; len: 14; j_gene: TRBJ1-2; d_gene: .; v_gene: TRBV5-1; CDR3nt: TGCGCCAGCAGCGCCACCGGGACAACGGAAGGCTACACCTTC; CDR3aa: CASSATGTTEGYTF
abundance: .; len: 13; j_gene: TRBJ2-7; d_gene: .; v_gene: TRBV9; CDR3nt: TGTGCCAGCAGCGTAGACGGGAAGTACGAGCAGTACTTC; CDR3aa: CASSVDGKYEQYF
abundance: many; len: 15; j_gene: TRBJ2-1; d_gene: TRBD1; v_gene: TRBV2; CDR3nt: TGTGCCAGCAGTCAGACAGGGAAGTTGTATAATGAGCAGTTCTTC; CDR3aa: CASSQTGKLYNEQFF
abundance: many; len: 14; j_gene: TRBJ2-3; d_gene: .; v_gene: TRBV7-2; CDR3nt: TGTGCCAGCAGCTTGGATCCTAGCACAGATACGCAGTATTTT; CDR3aa: CASSLDPSTDTQYF
abundance: few; len: 15; j_gene: TRBJ2-3; d_gene: TRBD2; v_gene: TRBV20-1; CDR3nt: TGCAGTTCGACCTCACTAGCGGAGGGGGCAGATACGCAGTATTTT; CDR3aa: CSSTSLAEGADTQYF
abundance: few; len: 15; j_gene: TRBJ2-3; d_gene: TRBD2; v_gene: TRBV19; CDR3nt: TGTGCCAGTAGCCCAACCGGGACTAGCAGCAAGACTAGGTATTTT; CDR3aa: CASSPTGTSSKTRYF
abundance: once; len: 16; j_gene: TRBJ2-5; d_gene: .; v_gene: TRBV7-9; CDR3nt: TGTGCCAGCAGCTTATCGCAGGGAGGCTTCCAAGAGACCCAGTACTTC; CDR3aa: CASSLSQGGFQETQYF
abundance: few; len: 14; j_gene: TRBJ2-2; d_gene: .; v_gene: TRBV5-1; CDR3nt: TGCGCCAGCAGCACGGGACAAAACACCGGGGAGCTGTTTTTT; CDR3aa: CASSTGQNTGELFF
abundance: few; len: 14; j_gene: TRBJ1-1; d_gene: .; v_gene: TRBV6-6; CDR3nt: TGTGCCAGCAGTTACGACCAGTTTGGCACTGAAGCTTTCTTT; CDR3aa: CASSYDQFGTEAFF
abundance: .; len: 11; j_gene: TRBJ2-4; d_gene: .; v_gene: TRBV7-9; CDR3nt: TGTGCCACGGGACCCCCAAACATTCAGTACTTC; CDR3aa: CATGPPNIQYF
abundance: many; len: 14; j_gene: TRBJ2-3; d_gene: .; v_gene: TRBV27; CDR3nt: TGTGCCAGCAGTTTATCGAGGGACACAGATACGCAGTATTTT; CDR3aa: CASSLSRDTDTQYF
abundance: few; len: 15; j_gene: TRBJ2-3; d_gene: .; v_gene: TRBV29-1; CDR3nt: TGCAGCGTTGAGGGGGTACAGGGAAACACAGATACGCAGTATTTT; CDR3aa: CSVEGVQGNTDTQYF
abundance: many; len: 14; j_gene: TRBJ2-7; d_gene: .; v_gene: TRBV5-1; CDR3nt: TGCGCCAGCAGCTTGGGTGCGGGGGCAAACGAGCAGTACTTC; CDR3aa: CASSLGAGANEQYF
abundance: .; len: 14; j_gene: TRBJ2-7; d_gene: .; v_gene: TRBV7-2; CDR3nt: TGTGCCAGCAGCTTAGCGAAAGGGTACTACGAGCAGTACTTC; CDR3aa: CASSLAKGYYEQYF
abundance: .; len: 13; j_gene: TRBJ1-2; d_gene: .; v_gene: TRBV24-1; CDR3nt: TGTGCCACCAGTGACAGTGGACTCGTAGGCTACACCTTC; CDR3aa: CATSDSGLVGYTF
abundance: .; len: 15; j_gene: TRBJ1-2; d_gene: .; v_gene: TRBV9; CDR3nt: TGTGCCAGCGGCGTAGCATTCGGGAGCGACTATGGCTACACCTTC; CDR3aa: CASGVAFGSDYGYTF
abundance: few; len: 15; j_gene: TRBJ2-2; d_gene: .; v_gene: TRBV6-1; CDR3nt: TGTGCCAGCAGTGAAGCTCAGGCGAACACCGGGGAGCTGTTTTTT; CDR3aa: CASSEAQANTGELFF
abundance: .; len: 14; j_gene: TRBJ1-2; d_gene: TRBD1; v_gene: TRBV27; CDR3nt: TGTGCCAGCAGTAACAGGGGCTGGAACTATGGCTACACCTTC; CDR3aa: CASSNRGWNYGYTF
abundance: many; len: 13; j_gene: TRBJ1-1; d_gene: .; v_gene: TRBV28; CDR3nt: TGTGCCACCGTTGGGGGGATGAACACTGAAGCTTTCTTT; CDR3aa: CATVGGMNTEAFF
abundance: many; len: 16; j_gene: TRBJ2-1; d_gene: TRBD2; v_gene: TRBV12-3/TRBV12-4; CDR3nt: TGTGCCAGCAGTTTGGGACTAGCGGGAGGGCCAGGGGAGCAGTTCTTC; CDR3aa: CASSLGLAGGPGEQFF
abundance: .; len: 12; j_gene: TRBJ2-7; d_gene: TRBD1; v_gene: TRBV29-1; CDR3nt: TGCAGCGTAATGAGACCGGACAGGGGGCAGTACTTC; CDR3aa: CSVMRPDRGQYF
abundance: .; len: 12; j_gene: TRBJ1-1; d_gene: .; v_gene: TRBV19; CDR3nt: TGTGCCAGTAGTATTGGGGTCACTGAAGCTTTCTTT; CDR3aa: CASSIGVTEAFF
abundance: few; len: 13; j_gene: TRBJ2-7; d_gene: .; v_gene: TRBV27; CDR3nt: TGTGCCAGCAGCCTCCGTGGGGGCCACGAGCAGTACTTC; CDR3aa: CASSLRGGHEQYF
abundance: few; len: 15; j_gene: TRBJ2-3; d_gene: .; v_gene: TRBV20-1; CDR3nt: TGCAGTGCTAGTGGGCCCCCCGGTAGCACAGATACGCAGTATTTT; CDR3aa: CSASGPPGSTDTQYF
abundance: once; len: 16; j_gene: TRBJ1-6; d_gene: .; v_gene: TRBV18; CDR3nt: TGTGCCAGCTCACCTAAAAAGCAGGGAGGATGGACACCCCTCCACTTT; CDR3aa: CASSPKKQGGWTPLHF
abundance: many; len: 15; j_gene: TRBJ2-7; d_gene: .; v_gene: TRBV7-9; CDR3nt: TGTGCCAGCAGCTACGGCGTTGGAGTTTCCTACGAGCAGTACTTC; CDR3aa: CASSYGVGVSYEQYF
abundance: few; len: 16; j_gene: TRBJ2-1; d_gene: .; v_gene: TRBV12-3/TRBV12-4; CDR3nt: TGTGCCAGCAGTTCCGGGACTCGAACTAGCTACAATGAGCAGTTCTTC; CDR3aa: CASSSGTRTSYNEQFF
abundance: many; len: 14; j_gene: TRBJ2-3; d_gene: TRBD2; v_gene: TRBV27; CDR3nt: TGTGCCACGGGACTAGCGGGAGGTCCAGATACGCAGTATTTT; CDR3aa: CATGLAGGPDTQYF
abundance: .; len: 14; j_gene: TRBJ2-7; d_gene: TRBD1; v_gene: TRBV7-9; CDR3nt: TGTGCCAGCAGCTCTAAGACAGGGGGCGACGAGCAGTACTTC; CDR3aa: CASSSKTGGDEQYF
abundance: few; len: 13; j_gene: TRBJ2-7; d_gene: .; v_gene: TRBV2; CDR3nt: TGTGCCAGCAACCCTGACGGGGTCCACGAGCAGTACTTC; CDR3aa: CASNPDGVHEQYF
abundance: many; len: 13; j_gene: TRBJ2-7; d_gene: .; v_gene: TRBV29-1; CDR3nt: TGCAGCGTTGACGTCACAGGGTTGCGGGAGCAGTACTTC; CDR3aa: CSVDVTGLREQYF
abundance: many; len: 14; j_gene: TRBJ2-5; d_gene: .; v_gene: TRBV13; CDR3nt: TGTGCCAGCAGCCTTGGACAGCTCCAAGAGACCCAGTACTTC; CDR3aa: CASSLGQLQETQYF